The 31 T cell receptor beta chains in this list originate from one sample, sequenced in a study of CD8+ T cells in alopecia areata. Sequencing used cDNA as its template, made by extracting RNA and reverse transcribing it. Sequenced by immunoSEQ multiplex PCR; TCRdb stores in-frame clones only, minus some. This table holds roughly 120,000 clones, about half found once. The treatment: oral pan-JAK inhibitor, 5-10 mg twice daily. The sample was CD4+ T cells sorted from blood, taken at week 4, from a patient treated with tofacitinib. All receptors derive from a human donor with alopecia areata.

In this sample, this clone turned up a few times. This chain uses TRBV7-8 with TRBJ1-2, with D hard to call. CDR1 SGHVS and CDR2 FQNEAQ come from the germline V gene. Trimming cost V 5 bases and J 5 bases, with 15 bases left between them. The CDR3 consists of 14 residues. CDR3 protein: CASSRSTTAYGYTF. The CDR3 DNA is TGTGCCAGCAGCCGATCAACTACGGCATATGGCTACACCTTC.

V and J are TRBV7-2 and TRBJ2-1, with 7 nucleotides matching TRBD2. The CDR3 spans 19 residues. V dropped 1 base and J dropped 3; count of bases not matched to a gene: 15. CDR1 is SGHTA and CDR2 is FQGNSA in the germline V gene. CDR3: CASSLVDSMERGSYNEQFF. The CDR3 nucleotides are TGTGCCAGCAGCTTAGTGGATTCTATGGAGCGGGGAAGCTACAATGAGCAGTTCTTC. Full variable domain (missing parts from reference TRBV7-2 and TRBJ2-1): GAGVSQSPSNKVTEKGKDVELRCDPISGHTALYWYRQSLGQGLEFLIYFQGNSAPDKSGLPSDRFSAERTGGSVSTLTIQRTQQEDSAVYLCASSLVDSMERGSYNEQFFGPGTRLTVL.

The sample holds a few counts of this clone. The chain links TRBV5-1 to TRBJ1-5, with D possibly TRBD1 on 6 matching bases. V dropped 0 bases and J dropped 5 bases, with 12 bases sitting between them. The CDR3 contains 15 residues. CDR1 and CDR2 (germline): SGHRS, YFSETQ. Written as DNA, the CDR3 is TGCGCCAGCAGCTTGGTAACAGGGAGATATCAGCCCCAGCATTTT. Protein sequence: CASSLVTGRYQPQHF.

This clone was found a few times. The chain recombines TRBV5-1 with TRBJ2-2, with D perhaps TRBD1 or TRBD2 (5 bases each). Trimming took off 0 bases at V and 0 bases at J, with 18 bases between the two ends. Looked up from germline, CDR1 is SGHRS and CDR2 is YFSETQ. CDR3 length: 19 amino acids. Here the CDR3 DNA reads TGCGCCAGCAGCTTGGCCCGGGGCAGGATCGTTACGAACACCGGGGAGCTGTTTTTT. This translates into CASSLARGRIVTNTGELFF.

The chain uses TRBV27 and TRBJ1-5; TRBD1 might be the D (5 bases). Germline-derived CDR1 and CDR2 are MNHEY and SMNVEV (reference sequence). The CDR3 loop spans 16 amino acids. The V gene lost 6 bases and the J gene lost 1 base, with 16 bases spanning the gap. The CDR3 region is CASRDGAGRSNQPQHF. The CDR3 region has the DNA TGTGCCAGCAGAGATGGGGCGGGGAGGAGCAATCAGCCCCAGCATTTT.

This clone came up a few times. The chain employs TRBV7-2 and TRBJ1-6, with D hard to call. CDR3 length: 14 amino acids. Trimming left V 6 bases short and J 10 bases short, with 16 bases between. Germline loops: CDR1 SGHTA, CDR2 FQGNSA. DNA of the CDR3: TGTGCCAGCAGGGTGGGTTTTACGGTCTCACCCCTCCACTTT. It is translated as CASRVGFTVSPLHF.

This clone was detected only a few times. The CDR3, as DNA: TGTGCCAGCGGAATCTGGGACGGCCCGCGGTACGAGCAGTACTTC. It is translated as CASGIWDGPRYEQYF. The chain uses TRBV6-1 and TRBJ2-7, with D perhaps TRBD1 or TRBD2 (5 bases each). Between the trimmed V and J ends, which lost 8 bases and 4 bases, there was a span of 21 bases. Germline-derived CDR1 and CDR2 are MNHNS and SASEGT. The CDR3 runs 15 residues.

The chain employs TRBV27 and TRBJ1-5; 7 bases map to TRBD1. Germline V gene data show CDR1 as MNHEY and CDR2 as SMNVEV (reference sequence). J gave up 7 bases and V 6 bases, and 12 bases lay outside the gene matches. The length of the CDR3 is 15 residues. CDR3: CASRPIDRAYQPQHF. The CDR3, as DNA: TGTGCCAGCAGGCCAATTGACAGGGCGTACCAGCCCCAGCATTTT.

This clone was observed a single time. Other nucleotide sequences in the sample specify the same CDR3. The chain couples TRBV29-1 to TRBJ1-1, with no clear D. Germline V lookup: CDR1 SQVTM, CDR2 ANQGSEA. CDR3 length equals 12 residues. The germline V and J ends were trimmed by 6 bases and 3 bases, with 11 bases remaining between them. This CDR3 reads CSVVGGYTEAFF. CDR3 DNA: TGCAGCGTCGTTGGCGGGTACACTGAAGCTTTCTTT.

The J gene is TRBJ2-2, the V gene TRBV5-1; D is perhaps TRBD1 (5 bases). The V gene lost 4 bases and the J gene lost 4 bases, with 11 bases spanning the gap. The CDR3 totals 14 residues. The germline V gene has CDR1 SGHRS and CDR2 YFSETQ. The CDR3 here is CASSPTDITGELFF. The CDR3 DNA is TGCGCCAGCAGCCCAACGGACATCACCGGGGAGCTGTTTTTT.

This clone was seen a few times. The rearrangement uses TRBV10-3 and TRBJ2-5, with D maybe TRBD2 (5 bases). The DNA end is more similar to TRBJ2-7, so the J call may be wrong. The CDR3 length is 13 residues. Germline V gene data show CDR1 as ENHRY and CDR2 as SYGVKD. In nucleotides, the CDR3 is TGTGCCATCAGTGAGTCTGCAGCGGACGAGCAGTACTTC. It is translated as CAISESAADEQYF.

The V gene is TRBV15, the J gene TRBJ2-3; D is unresolved. The length of the CDR3 is 13 residues. The germline V gene has CDR1 LNHNV and CDR2 YYDKDF (reference sequence). The V end lost 2 bases, the J end lost 4 bases, and 7 bases lay between the germline ends. For the CDR3, the DNA is TGTGCCACCAGCAGAAACCCGGCAGATACGCAGTATTTT. Translated, it gives CATSRNPADTQYF.

There are a few counts of this clone. The chain is built from TRBV29-1 and TRBJ2-7; 7 nucleotides line up with TRBD2. Trimming cost V 5 bases and J 3 bases; bases outside gene matches: 4. There are 12 residues in the CDR3. Germline CDR1 is SQVTM and CDR2 is ANQGSEA. In DNA form, the CDR3 reads TGCAGCGTTTTGGCGGGGGTCTACGAGCAGTACTTC. This sequence encodes CSVLAGVYEQYF.

The chain employs TRBV9 and TRBJ1-2; D gene ambiguous. The V end lost 0 bases, the J end lost 2 bases, and 11 bases lay between the germline ends. The length of the CDR3 is 15 residues. The germline V gene encodes CDR1 SGDLS and CDR2 YYNGEE. DNA of the CDR3: TGTGCCAGCAGCGTAGCAACGGGTGGAAACTATGGCTACACCTTC. It specifies CASSVATGGNYGYTF. Full variable domain (rest looked up from reference TRBV9 and TRBJ1-2): DSGVTQTPKHLITATGQRVTLRCSPRSGDLSVYWYQQSLDQGLQFLIQYYNGEERAKGNILERFSAQQFPDLHSELNLSSLELGDSALYFCASSVATGGNYGYTFGSGTRLTVV.

V and J are TRBV7-9 and TRBJ1-4; no definite D call. The CDR3 sequence is 15 residues long. Germline V gene lookup returns CDR1 SEHNR and CDR2 FQNEAQ (reference sequence). V was cut by 0 bases and J by 0 bases, with 5 bases left in between. The CDR3 region has the DNA TGTGCCAGCAGCTTAGCGGTTGCAACTAATGAAAAACTGTTTTTT. As protein: CASSLAVATNEKLFF. The full variable domain, rest sourced from reference TRBV7-9 and TRBJ1-4, is DTGVSQNPRHKITKRGQNVTFRCDPISEHNRLYWYRQTLGQGPEFLTYFQNEAQLEKSRLLSDRFSAERPKGSFSTLEIQRTEQGDSAMYLCASSLAVATNEKLFFGSGTQLSVL.

This clone showed up just a few times. V and J are TRBV29-1 and TRBJ1-4, with no clear D. The germline V gene has CDR1 SQVTM and CDR2 ANQGSEA. The CDR3 is 12 amino acids. V lost 7 bases, J lost 0 bases, and 6 bases lay in between. CDR3 in DNA: TGCAGCGGTGAGGCAACTAATGAAAAACTGTTTTTT. This encodes CSGEATNEKLFF.

This clone was observed a single time. The chain links TRBV14 to TRBJ1-2; maybe TRBD1 (6 bases). The V gene lost 8 bases and the J gene lost 4 bases, with 11 bases spanning the gap. The CDR3 is made up of 12 amino acids. Germline CDR1 reads SGHDN; CDR2 reads FVKESK. This chain's CDR3 is CASPGQIYGYTF. The CDR3 nucleotides are TGTGCCAGCCCTGGACAGATCTATGGCTACACCTTC.

V is TRBV4-1 and J is TRBJ2-1, with 7 bases identical to TRBD2. The CDR3 sequence is 17 residues long. The V and J ends lost 4 bases and 7 bases, in that order; junction bases with no gene match: 16. CDR1 is MGHRA and CDR2 is YSYEKL in the germline V gene. The CDR3: CASSRTNTAGDLNEQFF. Written as DNA, the CDR3 is TGCGCCAGCAGCCGCACAAATACCGCGGGAGATTTAAATGAGCAGTTCTTC.

This clone has more than one count but fewer than ten. The rearrangement joins TRBV7-2 to TRBJ1-2; D is unclear. With 5 bases removed from V and 8 bases from J, the gap between germline ends came to 21 bases. The germline CDR1 and CDR2 sequences are SGHTA and FQGNSA. The length of the CDR3 is 15 residues. DNA for the CDR3: TGTGCCAGCAGCCTCCAGACCGTAGGGCTCGGGGGCTACACCTTC. Protein sequence: CASSLQTVGLGGYTF.

The rearrangement joins TRBV29-1 to TRBJ1-4; 7 nucleotides line up with TRBD1. The germline V gene encodes CDR1 SQVTM and CDR2 ANQGSEA. V lost 5 bases and J lost 7; bases outside the gene matches: 7. The CDR3 is 13 amino acids. The CDR3 loop is CSVSGTVGEKLFF. In DNA form, the CDR3 reads TGCAGCGTTTCCGGGACAGTTGGTGAAAAACTGTTTTTT.

This chain joins TRBV4-2 and TRBJ2-3; no definite D call. Germline V gene lookup returns CDR1 LGHNA and CDR2 YNFKEQ. The CDR3 extends over 14 amino acids. V lost 4 bases, J lost 7 bases, and 15 bases lay in between. CDR3 amino acids: CASSLPSSDHTQYF. The CDR3 DNA sequence: TGTGCCAGCAGCCTACCTTCTTCCGACCATACGCAGTATTTT.

J is TRBJ1-2 and V is TRBV14; D possibly corresponds to TRBD1 (5 bases). The germline V gene has CDR1 SGHDN and CDR2 FVKESK. The germline V and J ends were trimmed by 1 base and 4 bases, with 10 bases remaining between them. The CDR3 has 14 residues. The CDR3 here is CASSQGQGVYGYTF. CDR3 bases: TGTGCCAGCAGCCAAGGGCAGGGAGTCTATGGCTACACCTTC.

This clone was seen a few times. This chain joins TRBV30 and TRBJ2-3; D gene ambiguous. Germline V gene data show CDR1 as GTSNPN and CDR2 as SVGIG (reference sequence). Trimming stripped 0 bases from V and 2 bases from J, with 3 bases between. This CDR3 is built from 12 residues. The CDR3 sequence: CAWSVNTDTQYF. CDR3 DNA sequence: TGTGCCTGGAGTGTTAACACAGATACGCAGTATTTT.

V gene TRBV29-1 combines with J gene TRBJ2-1; D unresolved. Germline CDR1 and CDR2: SQVTM and ANQGSEA. The CDR3 loop spans 10 amino acids. V shed 6 bases and J shed 10 bases, with 10 bases lying between them. CDR3 amino acids: CSVGSLEQFF. The CDR3 coding sequence is TGCAGCGTGGGCTCCCTAGAGCAGTTCTTC.

The CDR3 sequence is CAWSVRGSYEQYF. In nucleotides, the CDR3 is TGTGCCTGGAGTGTGCGCGGTTCCTACGAGCAGTACTTC. The chain is built from TRBV30 and TRBJ2-7; D gene uncertain. The CDR3 runs 13 residues. Germline-derived CDR1 and CDR2 are GTSNPN and SVGIG (reference sequence). V dropped 0 bases and J dropped 1 base, with 7 bases sitting between them.

The chain carries TRBV10-3 and TRBJ2-1, with D unclear. The CDR3 is 13 residues long. The germline V and J ends were trimmed by 5 bases and 10 bases, with 15 bases remaining between them. Germline lookup yields CDR1 ENHRY and CDR2 SYGVKD. The CDR3 sequence is CAISPDPLVEQFF. The CDR3 DNA sequence: TGTGCCATCAGTCCGGACCCGCTCGTGGAGCAGTTCTTC.

The chain carries TRBV27 and TRBJ2-7; TRBD1 aligns across 7 bases. CDR3 size: 13 residues. The germline gives CDR1 MNHEY, CDR2 SMNVEV (reference sequence). The J segment lost 7 bases and the V segment lost 2 bases, leaving 5 bases of the junction unmatched. The CDR3: CASSLKGAREQYF. In DNA, the CDR3 is TGTGCCAGCAGTTTAAAGGGGGCGAGGGAGCAGTACTTC.

As for this clone: The sample carries other DNA sequences with the same CDR3. This chain's CDR3 is CSVTGTVTYEQYF. As DNA, the CDR3 is TGCAGCGTTACTGGGACAGTCACCTACGAGCAGTACTTC. The chain has TRBV29-1 and TRBJ2-7; 7 bases are a match to TRBD1. Germline V gene lookup returns CDR1 SQVTM and CDR2 ANQGSEA. CDR3 size: 13 residues. The V gene end was trimmed by 5 bases and the J gene end by 2 bases; junction bases not matched to a gene: 6.

V and J are TRBV7-9 and TRBJ2-1; D unresolved. Trimming pared 3 bases from V and 6 bases from J, leaving 12 bases between. The CDR3 has 14 residues. CDR1 SEHNR and CDR2 FQNEAQ come from the germline V gene (reference sequence). CDR3 nucleotides: TGTGCCAGCAGCTTGGGTGGTGGAGTCAATGAGCAGTTCTTC. It specifies CASSLGGGVNEQFF.

V usage is TRBV29-1 and J usage is TRBJ2-7; 8 bases map to TRBD1. Germline CDR1 SQVTM, CDR2 ANQGSEA. With V trimmed by 6 bases and J by 5 bases, 12 bases remained unmatched. This CDR3 is 14 amino acids long. This CDR3 reads CSVGGQDRANEQYF. CDR3 nucleotide sequence: TGCAGCGTGGGGGGCCAGGACAGGGCAAACGAGCAGTACTTC.

This clone came up a few times. J is TRBJ2-3 and V is TRBV29-1, with TRBD2 matching 13 bases. The CDR3 spans 13 residues. The germline gives CDR1 SQVTM, CDR2 ANQGSEA. V was clipped by 7 bases and J by 9 bases; unmatched bases: 7. This CDR3 is CSAELAGGHTQYF. CDR3 nucleotide sequence: TGCAGCGCGGAACTAGCGGGAGGGCACACGCAGTATTTT.